This T cell receptor beta chain was sequenced during a study of T-cell reconstitution after alpha-beta-depleted transplantation in children (dated by TCRdb to 2016 to 2018). Context from the whole study: T-cell immune reconstitution after TCRalphabeta/CD19-depleted allogeneic hematopoietic cell transplantation in children was quantitatively tracked in the study by means of TCR repertoire profiling.

The treatment or condition label here, explained by the study, means: allogeneic hematopoietic cell transplantation with graft depleted of TCRalphabeta T cells and CD19 B cells. The transplant recipients were children given TCRalphabeta/CD19-depleted allogeneic hematopoietic cell grafts. What the study reported, not specific to this receptor: The frequencies of hyperexpanded clones fell over the following months, and after one year, T-cell counts and TCRbeta diversity were mostly attributed to newly produced T cells. The apparently early alphabetaT-cell count recovery about two months after transplant was reportedly dependent on only several hundred rapidly expanded clones derived from non-depleted graft cells. In some patients, high TCRbeta diversity at day 60 was attributed to recipient T cells and intrathymic progenitors that had survived conditioning.

Details on this clonotype: Its cognate antigen has yet to be identified. It has no much larger one-base neighbor in the sample; base qualities were not kept.

Libraries came from PCR. Sequenced on an Illumina HiSeq 2500. To normalize quantification of the TCRbeta repertoire, the TCR libraries were built with molecular barcoding that relied on unique molecular identifiers. TCRdb reprocessing: public reads trimmed at Q25 with fastp, clones called with MiXCR, in-frame beta chains kept. Merged by CDR3 protein, the rows form single entries marked with the most common genes and DNA. The sample profile shows 450,000 to 600,000 distinct CDR3 sequences; 10% to 15% of them were found once. The top ten constitute over 2% of the sample. The germline V gene gives CDR1 as MGHDK and CDR2 as SYGVNS. V loses 5 bases, J loses 7 bases, and the germline ends lie 21 bases apart. The CDR3 goes from the cysteine to the phenylalanine over 16 residues. Only the CDR3 region is kept as DNA, spanning 48 bases read in frame from base 1.

Sequenced material: PBMCs, mostly from graft donor cells, taken 360 days after TCRalphabeta/CD19-depleted stem cell transplant. The V and J genes are TRBV25-1 and TRBJ2-1; the D segment could be TRBD2, given 6 matching bases. This TCR derives from a male patient younger than 18 who had a stem cell transplant for acute myeloid leukemia, so the T cells may come from the graft donor. The nucleotide sequence is given as TGTGCCAGCAGTTCACCCGGGGTCGGGGGTCTGAATGAGCAGTTCTTC. It is translated as CASSSPGVGGLNEQFF.